This TCR beta chain was sequenced for a study of human versus mouse CDR3 diversity and MHC coevolution. CDR1 and CDR2 from the germline V gene are KGHSH and LQKENI. J lost 3 bases, V lost 2 bases, and 4 bases had no gene match. This CDR3 has 16 residues. Naive CD4 T cells were sorted as CD45RO-negative, CD62L-positive. Assay used: immunoSEQ multiplex PCR; TCRdb lists only in-frame clones, some missing. The data show some 82,000 clones, 90% to 95% seen once. The receptor comes from a person aged 25 to 75 in good health. Sequenced sample: naive CD4+ T cells from blood. Stated subset: CD45RO-negative CD62L-positive naive CD4 T cells. This sequence joins TRBV18 and TRBJ2-2; 9 bases match TRBD1. This chain's CDR3 is CASSPKQGAHTGELFF. CDR3 sequence (DNA): TGTGCCAGCTCACCAAAACAGGGGGCCCACACCGGGGAGCTGTTTTTT.